The 12 T cell receptor beta chains below come from one sample, sequenced in a study of Ad26.COV2.S vaccination and SARS-CoV-2 variants. Treatment meaning: roughly 19 received Ad26.COV2.S at low or high dose, single or two shots; about 5 received placebo; per-sample allocation not given. Following the first vaccine or placebo injection, samples were taken on day 63. Sequenced by immunoSEQ multiplex PCR; TCRdb stores in-frame clones only, minus some. There are under 550,000 clones in the sample; roughly 90% occur only once, and 3.6% lies in the top ten. Sequences were derived from peripheral blood, sampled in a trial of Ad26.COV2.S vaccine versus placebo. Receptors were obtained from a person between 18 and 59 years old who received the Ad26.COV2.S COVID-19 vaccine or a placebo.

J is TRBJ2-1 and V is TRBV7-6; no clear D. The germline V gene encodes CDR1 SGHVS and CDR2 FNYEAQ. Trimming pared 1 base from V and 0 bases from J, leaving 10 bases between. The CDR3 extends over 16 amino acids. For the CDR3, the DNA is TGTGCCAGCAGCTTAGTTGCCGGCTACTCCTACAATGAGCAGTTCTTC. Its protein is CASSLVAGYSYNEQFF.

V is TRBV14 and J is TRBJ2-7; D ambiguous. Germline V gives CDR1 SGHDN, CDR2 FVKESK. V dropped 1 base and J dropped 2 bases, with 12 bases sitting between them. The CDR3 loop spans 15 amino acids. CDR3 bases: TGTGCCAGCAGCCAAGTTGGCGCCTTAACCTACGAGCAGTACTTC. Protein: CASSQVGALTYEQYF.

The chain has TRBV6-6 and TRBJ1-1; TRBD1 might be the D (6 bases). CDR1 is MNHNY and CDR2 is SVGAGI in the germline V gene (reference sequence). This CDR3 has 12 amino acids. V shed 6 bases and J shed 8 bases, with 13 bases lying between them. The chain's CDR3 is CASSRRQEEAFF. The CDR3, as DNA: TGTGCCAGCAGCCGGAGACAGGAAGAAGCTTTCTTT.

This clone was detected only a few times. V gene TRBV9 combines with J gene TRBJ1-1; D gene unclear. Germline lookup yields CDR1 SGDLS and CDR2 YYNGEE. The CDR3 runs 15 residues. Trimming pared 3 bases from V and 4 bases from J, leaving 16 bases between. CDR3 amino acids: CASSESPAGFTEAFF. CDR3 DNA sequence: TGTGCCAGCAGCGAGTCCCCGGCGGGCTTCACTGAAGCTTTCTTT.

The genes are TRBV6-5 and TRBJ2-5; 9 bases fit TRBD2. J lost 5 bases, V lost 7 bases, and 8 bases had no gene match. Germline lookup yields CDR1 MNHEY and CDR2 SVGAGI. The CDR3 contains 14 residues. The CDR3 DNA is TGTGCCAGCAAACCTAGCGGGGCGGAGGAGACCCAGTACTTC. It translates to CASKPSGAEETQYF.

CDR3 sequence: CASSQEEAILFNYGYTF. In nucleotides, the CDR3 is TGCGCCAGCAGCCAAGAAGAAGCTATTTTATTTAACTATGGCTACACCTTC. The V call is TRBV4-1, the J call TRBJ1-2; D call uncertain. The germline CDR1 and CDR2 sequences are MGHRA and YSYEKL. The V end lost 0 bases, the J end lost 1 base, and 15 bases lay between the germline ends. CDR3 length equals 17 residues.

The chain recombines TRBV6-5 with TRBJ2-1; D gene unclear. V gave up 2 bases and J gave up 1 base, with 6 bases separating them. Germline CDR1 MNHEY, CDR2 SVGAGI. The CDR3 consists of 14 residues. The CDR3 nucleotides read TGTGCCAGCAGTTACACTGGATCCTACAATGAGCAGTTCTTC. Translated, it gives CASSYTGSYNEQFF.

This chain links TRBV11-3 with TRBJ2-7, with D uncertain. The CDR3 consists of 14 residues. From germline, CDR1 is SGHNT and CDR2 YENEEA. Trimming took off 8 bases at V and 2 bases at J, with 16 bases between the two ends. Written as DNA, the CDR3 is TGTGCCAGCCTACTGAAAACAGAGCCCTACGAGCAGTACTTC. This gives the protein CASLLKTEPYEQYF.

The chain links TRBV19 to TRBJ2-3; D is ambiguous. From germline, CDR1 is LNHDA and CDR2 SQIVND (reference sequence). The length of the CDR3 is 17 residues. Trimming pared 4 bases from V and 0 bases from J, leaving 17 bases between. The DNA of the CDR3 is TGTGCCAGTAGTAACCCAAGGAGCGCCTCTAGCACAGATACGCAGTATTTT. Amino acids: CASSNPRSASSTDTQYF.

The chain has TRBV10-2 and TRBJ1-2, with D maybe TRBD1 (6 bases). The CDR3 is made up of 16 amino acids. Germline V gene data show CDR1 as WSHSY and CDR2 as SAAADI. Trimming removed 0 bases from V and 3 bases from J, with 14 bases in between. The CDR3 region has the DNA TGCGCCAGCAGTGAGTCGAAGGGCAGGGGAGACTATGGCTACACCTTC. Residues: CASSESKGRGDYGYTF.

This clone was found once. The chain uses TRBV29-1 and TRBJ2-2; D ambiguous. The CDR3 is 12 amino acids. Trimming stripped 2 bases from V and 4 bases from J, with 5 bases between. Germline CDR1 and CDR2: SQVTM and ANQGSEA. CDR3: CSVESLTGELFF. The CDR3 coding sequence is TGCAGCGTTGAATCTCTCACCGGGGAGCTGTTTTTT.

V usage is TRBV5-4 and J usage is TRBJ1-3; D remains ambiguous. Trimming took off 4 bases at V and 4 bases at J, with 9 bases between the two ends. The CDR3 totals 13 residues. Germline loops: CDR1 SGHNT, CDR2 YYREEE (reference sequence). This CDR3 is CASSVDPGNTIYF. CDR3 in DNA: TGTGCCAGCAGCGTGGACCCCGGAAACACCATATATTTT.